The rows below give T cell receptor beta chains drawn from one sample of a study of T cell responses to AZD1222 COVID-19 vaccine. Method: immunoSEQ multiplex PCR; TCRdb's copy keeps in-frame clones and lacks some. The table has over 50,000 clones, approximately 88% seen once. Sequencing used peripheral blood, obtained on day 0 of AZD1222 vaccination. The origin of the receptors is an adult in good health. Both conserved end residues are part of each CDR3. The D gene is left open where the match is weak. The size field is filled for only some rows; it gives once, few, many or a size class.

j_call clone_size d_call cdr3_length v_call cdr3_aa cdr3_nt
TRBJ2-1 NA TRBD2 15 TRBV18 CASSPPSGSRNEQFF TGTGCCAGCTCACCACCCAGCGGGAGTAGGAATGAGCAGTTCTTC
TRBJ1-3 few TRBD1 15 TRBV10-2 CASGTPGGSGNTIYF TGCGCCAGCGGGACGCCAGGGGGATCTGGAAACACCATATATTTT
TRBJ2-1 few NA 15 TRBV5-4 CASSPSVDTYNEQFF TGTGCCAGCAGCCCTTCTGTCGACACCTACAATGAGCAGTTCTTC
TRBJ2-1 NA TRBD2 15 TRBV11-2 CASSFTGLELDEQFF TGTGCCAGCAGCTTTACGGGACTAGAACTCGATGAGCAGTTCTTC
TRBJ1-4 NA NA 15 TRBV6-5 CASSYTQAANEKLFF TGTGCCAGCAGTTACACGCAGGCGGCTAATGAAAAACTGTTTTTT
TRBJ2-7 NA TRBD2 14 TRBV5-6 CASSVGTRGYEQYF TGTGCCAGCAGCGTCGGGACTAGGGGCTACGAGCAGTACTTC
TRBJ1-2 NA TRBD1 15 TRBV19 CASSTRGQSNYGYTF TGTGCCAGTAGTACCCGGGGACAGTCTAACTATGGCTACACCTTC
TRBJ1-1 NA NA 14 TRBV6-5 CASSSFPGNTEAFF TGTGCCAGCAGCTCCTTCCCGGGGAACACTGAAGCTTTCTTT
TRBJ1-6 NA NA 11 TRBV28 CASSPRGPLHF TGTGCCAGCAGTCCCCGGGGACCCCTCCACTTT
TRBJ2-1 NA NA 11 TRBV2 CASKQGNEQFF TGTGCCAGCAAACAGGGCAATGAGCAGTTCTTC
TRBJ2-7 NA NA 15 TRBV3-1/TRBV3-2 CASSQDLPGAYEQYF TGTGCCAGCAGCCAAGATCTCCCTGGGGCCTACGAGCAGTACTTC
TRBJ1-6 NA NA 14 TRBV5-1 CASSLGQGNSPLHF TGCGCCAGCAGCTTGGGTCAGGGGAATTCACCCCTCCACTTT
TRBJ2-7 few TRBD2 16 TRBV4-3 CASSQGLAGETYEQYF TGCGCCAGCAGCCAAGGCCTAGCGGGAGAAACCTACGAGCAGTACTTC
TRBJ2-1 NA TRBD2 14 TRBV14 CASGGLAGINEQFF TGTGCCAGCGGGGGACTAGCGGGGATCAATGAGCAGTTCTTC
TRBJ2-1 NA TRBD2 18 TRBV4-3 CASSQEGPRAGGPNEQFF TGCGCCAGCAGCCAAGAAGGGCCCCGAGCGGGAGGGCCTAATGAGCAGTTCTTC
TRBJ2-3 NA NA 17 TRBV7-2 CASTPDPHRVQADTQYF TGTGCCAGCACCCCTGACCCCCACAGGGTTCAAGCAGATACGCAGTATTTT
TRBJ1-1 NA NA 13 TRBV6-5 CASRRGANTEAFF TGTGCCAGCAGGAGGGGAGCGAACACTGAAGCTTTCTTT
TRBJ1-1 NA TRBD1 15 TRBV27 CASSSKQGVNTEAFF TGTGCCAGCAGTAGCAAACAGGGGGTGAACACTGAAGCTTTCTTT
TRBJ2-7 NA NA 13 TRBV18 CASSPTRNYEQYF TGTGCCAGCTCACCGACTAGAAACTACGAGCAGTACTTC
TRBJ2-6 NA NA 16 TRBV11-2 CASSFRRTSGANVLTF TGTGCCAGCAGCTTCCGACGGACCTCTGGGGCCAACGTCCTGACTTTC
TRBJ1-4 NA NA 15 TRBV18 CASSQGIPTNEKLFF TGTGCCAGCTCACAAGGAATCCCAACTAATGAAAAACTGTTTTTT
TRBJ1-1 NA TRBD1 14 TRBV5-1 CASSLVPGQGEAFF TGCGCCAGCAGCTTGGTCCCGGGACAGGGAGAAGCTTTCTTT
TRBJ1-1 NA NA 14 TRBV29-1 CSVEGPKLNTEAFF TGCAGCGTTGAAGGGCCTAAATTGAACACTGAAGCTTTCTTT
TRBJ1-1 NA NA 13 TRBV7-2 CASSLVGRPEAFF TGTGCCAGCAGCTTAGTGGGCCGGCCTGAAGCTTTCTTT
TRBJ2-7 NA TRBD2 15 TRBV6-5 CASRDGLVEKNEQYF TGTGCCAGCAGAGACGGACTAGTAGAGAAAAACGAGCAGTACTTC
TRBJ1-1 NA NA 12 TRBV2 CASSVRPDKAFF TGTGCCAGCAGTGTCCGTCCCGATAAAGCTTTCTTT
TRBJ1-1 NA TRBD1 14 TRBV7-9 CASKRGQGADEAFF TGTGCCAGCAAGCGGGGACAGGGGGCAGATGAAGCTTTCTTT
TRBJ2-3 NA TRBD2 16 TRBV9 CASSVVASGLPDTQYF TGTGCCAGCAGCGTAGTCGCTAGCGGGCTACCAGATACGCAGTATTTT
TRBJ2-7 NA TRBD1 15 TRBV30 CAWSPGTGGFSEQYF TGTGCCTGGAGTCCCGGGACAGGGGGTTTCTCCGAGCAGTACTTC
TRBJ1-4 NA NA 17 TRBV25-1 CASSEYLVRGGDEKLFF TGTGCCAGCAGTGAATATCTCGTTAGGGGGGGCGATGAAAAACTGTTTTTT
TRBJ2-3 once NA 14 TRBV5-1 CASSSSGSTDTQYF TGCGCCAGCAGCTCAAGCGGGAGCACAGATACGCAGTATTTT
TRBJ1-4 once TRBD1 16 TRBV18 CASSNQGAGTNEKLFF TGTGCCAGCTCAAACCAGGGGGCCGGGACTAATGAAAAACTGTTTTTT
TRBJ2-7 NA NA 15 TRBV5-1 CASSSQGRISYEQYF TGCGCCAGCAGCTCTCAAGGACGTATCTCCTACGAGCAGTACTTC
TRBJ2-3 NA NA 16 TRBV7-2 CASSLVWQGSTDTQYF TGTGCCAGCAGCTTAGTATGGCAGGGCAGCACAGATACGCAGTATTTT
TRBJ1-3 NA TRBD1 17 TRBV5-1 CASSLLQGVYSGNTIYF TGCGCCAGCAGCTTGTTACAGGGGGTGTACTCTGGAAACACCATATATTTT
TRBJ2-7 NA NA 15 TRBV19 CASSIGEGGTYEQYF TGTGCCAGTAGTATAGGCGAGGGCGGAACCTACGAGCAGTACTTC
TRBJ2-3 few TRBD2 17 TRBV4-1 CASSLSRLAGNGDTQYF TGCGCCAGCAGCCTATCGCGACTAGCGGGAAATGGTGATACGCAGTATTTT
TRBJ1-5 once NA 15 TRBV2 CASSEHRQSNQPQHF TGTGCCAGCAGTGAACACAGACAAAGCAATCAGCCCCAGCATTTT
TRBJ2-5 NA NA 14 TRBV11-2 CASSLDLGLETQYF TGTGCCAGCAGCTTAGATCTTGGGCTAGAGACCCAGTACTTC
TRBJ1-1 NA NA 12 TRBV24-1 CATSDTNTEAFF TGTGCCACCAGTGATACGAACACTGAAGCTTTCTTT
TRBJ2-4 NA NA 12 TRBV11-3 CASSLDLNIQYF TGTGCCAGCAGCTTAGATCTGAACATTCAGTACTTC
TRBJ2-5 NA TRBD1 16 TRBV27 CASSSRTGLRGETQYF TGTGCCAGCAGTTCACGGACAGGGCTTCGTGGAGAGACCCAGTACTTC
TRBJ1-2 once TRBD1 16 TRBV4-2 CASSQEDWTGAVGYTF TGTGCCAGCAGCCAAGAAGATTGGACAGGGGCGGTCGGCTACACCTTC
TRBJ2-1 NA NA 14 TRBV30 CAWALAWETYEQFF TGTGCCTGGGCATTGGCGTGGGAGACATATGAGCAGTTCTTC
TRBJ1-5 NA NA 14 TRBV9 CASSATSSNQPQHF TGTGCCAGCAGTGCTACAAGCTCGAATCAGCCCCAGCATTTT
TRBJ1-5 NA NA 12 TRBV19 CASWGGGQPQHF TGTGCCAGTTGGGGGGGCGGGCAGCCCCAGCATTTT
TRBJ1-1 NA NA 14 TRBV21-1 CASSPRAADTEAFF TGTGCCAGCAGCCCCCGGGCCGCGGACACTGAAGCTTTCTTT
TRBJ2-7 NA NA 14 TRBV6-5 CASSYLLGPYEQYF TGTGCCAGCAGTTACCTTTTAGGGCCATACGAGCAGTACTTC
TRBJ1-2 NA TRBD1 14 TRBV28 CASSRTGGGSGYTF TGTGCCAGCAGTAGGACAGGGGGAGGAAGTGGCTACACCTTC
TRBJ2-7 NA NA 16 TRBV4-1 CASSQTVLRGPVEQYF TGCGCCAGCAGCCAAACCGTTCTGCGGGGTCCAGTCGAGCAGTACTTC
TRBJ1-5 NA TRBD1 15 TRBV7-9 CASSPAGGSNQPQHF TGTGCCAGCAGCCCCGCAGGGGGAAGCAATCAGCCCCAGCATTTT
TRBJ2-5 NA NA 14 TRBV27 CASRKQGRQETQYF TGTGCCAGCAGGAAACAGGGTCGCCAAGAGACCCAGTACTTC
TRBJ1-2 once NA 14 TRBV5-6 CASSRQSSNYGYTF TGTGCCAGCAGCCGACAGTCCTCTAACTATGGCTACACCTTC
TRBJ1-1 NA NA 12 TRBV12-3/TRBV12-4 CASLGGNTEAFF TGTGCCAGTCTGGGGGGGAACACTGAAGCTTTCTTT
TRBJ1-1 NA NA 15 TRBV5-4 CASSSRLTVNTEAFF TGTGCCAGCAGCTCTAGGCTCACTGTGAACACTGAAGCTTTCTTT
TRBJ1-2 NA NA 12 TRBV15 CATSGGFYGYTF TGTGCCACCAGCGGGGGGTTCTATGGCTACACCTTC
TRBJ2-2 NA NA 16 TRBV5-4 CASTSPAGLNTGELFF TGTGCCAGTACGTCTCCTGCAGGATTGAACACCGGGGAGCTGTTTTTT